These 29 T cell receptor beta chains came from one sample sequenced in a study of blood T cell repertoires in COVID-19. Measured with immunoSEQ multiplex PCR; TCRdb has only the in-frame clones, and not every one. The repertoire includes about 140,000 clones, approximately 86% of them detected once, and about 1.5% sits in the top ten. The sample was peripheral blood. Every receptor here comes from a woman in her sixties or seventies with acute or convalescent COVID-19.

This clone came up once. V is TRBV28 and J is TRBJ1-1, with D tentatively TRBD1 (6 bases). The CDR3 sequence is 14 residues long. Looked up from germline, CDR1 is MDHEN and CDR2 is SYDVKM. V was clipped by 5 bases and J by 5 bases, with 15 bases between them. The CDR3 reads CASSRSRRGTEAFF. The CDR3 nucleotides read TGTGCCAGCAGTCGGTCCCGTAGGGGGACTGAAGCTTTCTTT.

The chain combines TRBV4-3 with TRBJ1-1; the match to TRBD1 covers 8 bases. There are 15 residues in the CDR3. Germline V gives CDR1 LGHNA, CDR2 YSLEER. The ends lost 0 bases at V and 5 bases at J; junction bases unmatched: 5. CDR3 protein: CASSQDQGAKTEAFF. DNA for the CDR3: TGCGCCAGCAGCCAAGATCAGGGGGCGAAGACTGAAGCTTTCTTT.

The chain recombines TRBV5-1 with TRBJ2-1; 10 nucleotides line up with TRBD1. V shed 7 bases and J 5 bases; nucleotides not matched to a gene: 9. Germline V gene lookup returns CDR1 SGHRS and CDR2 YFSETQ. This CDR3 has 15 amino acids. CDR3 in amino acids: CASRGQGSEHNEQFF. The CDR3 region has the DNA TGCGCCAGCCGGGGACAGGGGAGCGAGCACAATGAGCAGTTCTTC.

The rearrangement joins TRBV7-9 to TRBJ1-1; a weak D match, TRBD1 (6 bases). The V end was cut by 1 base, the J end by 1 base, with 7 bases between. Germline assignment: CDR1 SEHNR and CDR2 FQNEAQ (reference sequence). CDR3 length equals 14 residues. CDR3 DNA: TGTGCCAGCAGCTTAGAGACAGGGAACACTGAAGCTTTCTTT. This codes for CASSLETGNTEAFF.

The V call is TRBV19, the J call TRBJ2-7; 8 bases match TRBD1. The CDR3 is 13 amino acids. With V trimmed by 4 bases and J by 6 bases, 5 bases remained unmatched. Germline V gene lookup returns CDR1 LNHDA and CDR2 SQIVND (reference sequence). CDR3 DNA sequence: TGTGCCAGTAGTAAGGGAGACAGGGGCGAGCAGTACTTC. Its protein product is CASSKGDRGEQYF.

CDR3 nucleotide sequence: TGTGCCAGCAGTCTCGACCTCTCCTATGGGGCGACCGGGGAGCTGTTTTTT. As protein: CASSLDLSYGATGELFF. V gene TRBV27 combines with J gene TRBJ2-2, with D tentatively TRBD1 (5 bases). Germline V gene sequence: CDR1 MNHEY, CDR2 SMNVEV (reference sequence). Trimming took off 5 bases at V and 5 bases at J, with 21 bases between the two ends. The CDR3 is made up of 17 amino acids.

The chain employs TRBV19 and TRBJ2-3; TRBD1 matches at 7 bases. Germline CDR1 LNHDA, CDR2 SQIVND (reference sequence). This CDR3 is built from 14 residues. V lost 4 bases to trimming and J lost 2 bases; unmatched junction nucleotides: 3. DNA of the CDR3: TGTGCCAGTAGTACAGGGGGAGACACAGATACGCAGTATTTT. Amino acid sequence: CASSTGGDTDTQYF. The variable domain in full, with the rest retrieved from reference TRBV19 and TRBJ2-3, is DGGITQSPKYLFRKEGQNVTLSCEQNLNHDAMYWYRQDPGQGLRLIYYSQIVNDFQKGDIAEGYSVSREKKESFPLTVTSAQKNPTAFYLCASSTGGDTDTQYFGPGTRLTVL.

The rearrangement uses TRBV29-1 and TRBJ1-3; D not resolved. The CDR3 is 14 amino acids. Germline values: CDR1 SQVTM, CDR2 ANQGSEA. V was pared by 7 bases and J by 0 bases, with 13 bases between. This chain's CDR3 is CSATVPSSGNTIYF. Written as DNA, the CDR3 is TGCAGCGCCACAGTCCCGTCCTCTGGAAACACCATATATTTT.

This chain uses TRBV10-3 with TRBJ1-2, with 7 bases fitting TRBD1. The V and J ends lost 7 bases and 2 bases, in that order; junction bases with no gene match: 4. CDR1 is ENHRY, CDR2 SYGVKD, per germline. The CDR3 has 13 amino acids. CDR3 coding DNA: TGTGCCATCACCGGAGGGGGCAACTATGGCTACACCTTC. This codes for CAITGGGNYGYTF.

This rearrangement joins TRBV28 to TRBJ1-2, with 10 bases matching TRBD1. Germline CDR1 and CDR2: MDHEN and SYDVKM. The CDR3 is 15 residues long. Trimming took 6 bases from V and 3 from J; bases not matched to a gene: 7. The DNA of the CDR3 is TGTGCCAGCAGCCCGACAGGGGGCGCGGACTATGGCTACACCTTC. This translates into CASSPTGGADYGYTF.

The chain combines TRBV6-2 or TRBV6-3 with TRBJ1-2, with 9 positions matching TRBD1. V shed 5 bases, J shed 7 bases, and the junction held 11 bases outside the gene matches. The length of the CDR3 is 15 residues. CDR1 MNHEY and CDR2 SVGEGT come from the germline V gene. The CDR3 loop reads CASSDRDRVRGGYTF. The CDR3 DNA is TGTGCCAGCAGTGACCGGGACAGGGTTCGTGGTGGCTACACCTTC.

The chain combines TRBV28 with TRBJ2-1; 15 bases map to TRBD2. Germline CDR1 reads MDHEN; CDR2 reads SYDVKM. The CDR3 is 13 amino acids. J was trimmed by 13 bases and V by 6 bases; bases with no gene match: 4. CDR3 loop: CASRGTSGGPQFF. CDR3 DNA: TGTGCCAGCAGGGGGACTAGCGGGGGGCCACAGTTCTTC.

The chain is built from TRBV12-3 or TRBV12-4 and TRBJ1-4; D not resolved. The CDR3 is 12 amino acids. Trimming left V 5 bases short and J 7 bases short, with 8 bases between. This chain's CDR3 is CASSQYSEKLFF. CDR3 coding DNA: TGTGCCAGCAGTCAATACAGTGAAAAACTGTTTTTT.

The chain links TRBV2 to TRBJ2-1; tentative D call: TRBD1 (5 bases). CDR1 and CDR2 from the germline V gene are SNHLY and FYNNEI. The CDR3 has 16 residues. V lost 8 bases to trimming and J lost 5 bases, with 22 bases between them. The CDR3 DNA reads as TGTGCCAGCCAACAAGGGGCCCCGCGCCTTGACAATGAGCAGTTCTTC. It is translated as CASQQGAPRLDNEQFF. Supplemented by reference TRBV2 and TRBJ2-1, the full variable domain reads EPEVTQTPSHQVTQMGQEVILRCVPISNHLYFYWYRQILGQKVEFLVSFYNNEISEKSEIFDDQFSVERPDGSNFTLKIRSTKLEDSAMYFCASQQGAPRLDNEQFFGPGTRLTVL.

This chain uses TRBV29-1 with TRBJ1-1; 7 bases match TRBD1. CDR3 length: 14 residues. The ends lost 6 bases at V and 5 bases at J; junction bases unmatched: 12. Looked up from germline, CDR1 is SQVTM and CDR2 is ANQGSEA. CDR3: CSVTRQGLRTEAFF. CDR3 nucleotide sequence: TGCAGCGTGACAAGACAGGGCTTGCGGACTGAAGCTTTCTTT.

The CDR3 DNA reads as TGTGCCAGCAGCTCCCTTACCGGGACAGATAGCAATCAGCCCCAGCATTTT. Its translation: CASSSLTGTDSNQPQHF. V gene TRBV5-4 combines with J gene TRBJ1-5, with 7 bases matching TRBD1. The trim removed 3 bases at V and 0 bases at J, leaving 9 bases unmatched. The germline CDR1 and CDR2 sequences are SGHNT and YYREEE (reference sequence). The CDR3 is 17 residues long.

The chain joins TRBV28 to TRBJ2-1, with TRBD2 identical over 14 bases. The V gene's germline CDR1 is MDHEN and CDR2 SYDVKM. CDR3 length equals 16 residues. The junction had 3 bases not matched to a gene; V was cut back by 2 bases and J by 6 bases. CDR3 loop: CASSLTGLAGGNEQFF. The CDR3 region has the DNA TGTGCCAGCAGTTTAACCGGACTAGCGGGGGGCAATGAGCAGTTCTTC.

This sequence joins TRBV25-1 and TRBJ2-1; perhaps TRBD1 as D (5 bases). The V gene lost 4 bases and the J gene lost 4 bases, with 14 bases spanning the gap. Germline V lookup: CDR1 MGHDK, CDR2 SYGVNS. CDR3 length: 15 residues. The CDR3 DNA reads as TGTGCCAGCAGTGGTCCAGGGCTTTTATACAATGAGCAGTTCTTC. The encoded protein is CASSGPGLLYNEQFF.

This sequence joins TRBV27 and TRBJ2-7; TRBD1 matches 9 bases. CDR3 length equals 15 residues. The trim removed 5 bases at V and 2 bases at J, leaving 7 bases unmatched. CDR1 is MNHEY, CDR2 SMNVEV, per germline (reference sequence). The CDR3 DNA sequence: TGTGCCAGCAGTCTGTACAGGGGGCCCGCCTACGAGCAGTACTTC. As protein: CASSLYRGPAYEQYF.

The CDR3 sequence: CASSSLIAAGGETQYF. The CDR3 DNA sequence: TGTGCCAGCAGTTCCCTTATTGCCGCGGGGGGAGAGACCCAGTACTTC. The chain combines TRBV28 with TRBJ2-5; 8 bases are a match to TRBD2. The V segment lost 4 bases and the J segment 4 bases; nucleotides outside the gene matches: 11. CDR1 is MDHEN, CDR2 SYDVKM, per germline. The CDR3 sequence is 16 residues long.

V and J are TRBV5-8 and TRBJ1-6, with 10 bases fitting TRBD1. Germline CDR1 is SGHTS and CDR2 is YDEGEE. Trimming took 4 bases from V and 10 from J; bases not matched to a gene: 14. The CDR3 totals 17 residues. CDR3 DNA sequence: TGTGCCAGCAGCCCCCTTTCTGGGACAGGGGCTAGCTCACCCCTCCACTTT. This translates into CASSPLSGTGASSPLHF.

This chain links TRBV7-8 with TRBJ2-7; 9 bases are a match to TRBD1. V lost 2 bases to trimming and J lost 7 bases; unmatched junction nucleotides: 6. Germline V lookup: CDR1 SGHVS, CDR2 FQNEAQ. The CDR3 extends over 14 amino acids. The CDR3: CASSLLRDREEQYF. The CDR3 DNA is TGTGCCAGCAGCTTACTACGGGACAGGGAGGAGCAGTACTTC. The entire variable domain, with the rest obtained from reference TRBV7-8 and TRBJ2-7, is as follows: GAGVSQSPRYKVAKRGQDVALRCDPISGHVSLFWYQQALGQGPEFLTYFQNEAQLDKSGLPSDRFFAERPEGSVSTLKIQRTQQEDSAVYLCASSLLRDREEQYFGPGTRLTVT.

The CDR3 DNA follows: TGTGCCCTAGGGGCGAAACTAAATGAAAAACTGTTTTTT. Translation: CALGAKLNEKLFF. This chain links TRBV30 with TRBJ1-4; a possible D gene is TRBD1 (5 bases). With 8 bases removed from V and 5 bases from J, the gap between germline ends came to 15 bases. CDR1 and CDR2 from the germline V gene are GTSNPN and SVGIG (reference sequence). The CDR3 is 13 amino acids.

The rearrangement uses TRBV3-1 (or the pseudogene TRBV3-2) and TRBJ2-7, with a possible D match to TRBD1 (5 bases). Germline V CDR1 and CDR2: LGHDT, YNNKEL (reference sequence). V lost 3 bases and J lost 1, with 10 bases in between. The CDR3 has 14 amino acids. The CDR3 nucleotides are TGTGCCAGCAGCCAGTACGACAGTTCCTACGAGCAGTACTTC. It is translated as CASSQYDSSYEQYF.

CDR3 loop: CASSQGSGQDYEQYF. The CDR3 DNA follows: TGCGCCAGCAGCCAAGGATCCGGACAGGACTACGAGCAGTACTTC. The rearrangement uses TRBV4-1 and TRBJ2-7; 7 bases line up with TRBD1. In germline, CDR1 is MGHRA, CDR2 YSYEKL. V lost 1 base and J lost 3; bases outside the gene matches: 6. The CDR3 has 15 amino acids.

This sequence joins TRBV18 and TRBJ1-5, with unresolved D. This CDR3 comprises 16 residues. From germline, CDR1 is KGHSH and CDR2 LQKENI. Trimming stripped 0 bases from V and 7 bases from J, with 16 bases between. The DNA for the CDR3 is TGTGCCAGCTCACCACCCACCTCCCTAGCGGGGCAGCCCCAGCATTTT. It codes for CASSPPTSLAGQPQHF. Together with reference TRBV18 and TRBJ1-5, the CDR3 gives the full variable domain: NAGVMQNPRHLVRRRGQEARLRCSPMKGHSHVYWYRQLPEEGLKFMVYLQKENIIDESGMPKERFSAEFPKEGPSILRIQQVVRGDSAAYFCASSPPTSLAGQPQHFGDGTRLSIL.

V gene TRBV29-1 combines with J gene TRBJ2-1; 8 bases fit TRBD1. The CDR3 has 13 amino acids. Germline assignment: CDR1 SQVTM and CDR2 ANQGSEA. V shed 5 bases, J shed 8 bases, and the junction held 8 bases outside the gene matches. In nucleotides, the CDR3 is TGCAGCGTTACCGACAGGGGTGGCGATGAGCAGTTCTTC. Its protein product is CSVTDRGGDEQFF.

This chain joins TRBV9 and TRBJ2-5; D not certain. V lost 2 bases, J lost 7 bases, and 18 bases lay in between. The germline V gene has CDR1 SGDLS and CDR2 YYNGEE. The CDR3 totals 15 residues. CDR3 protein: CASSVRSGSSGTQYF. DNA of the CDR3: TGTGCCAGCAGCGTGCGAAGTGGGTCCTCGGGGACCCAGTACTTC. The complete variable domain, with remaining parts taken from reference TRBV9 and TRBJ2-5, reads DSGVTQTPKHLITATGQRVTLRCSPRSGDLSVYWYQQSLDQGLQFLIQYYNGEERAKGNILERFSAQQFPDLHSELNLSSLELGDSALYFCASSVRSGSSGTQYFGPGTRLLVL.

This clone was detected once. V usage is TRBV5-8 and J usage is TRBJ1-1, with 9 nucleotides matching TRBD1. Germline V lookup: CDR1 SGHTS, CDR2 YDEGEE. There are 14 residues in the CDR3. Trimming at V came to 6 bases and at J to 5 bases, leaving 8 bases not matched to a gene. The CDR3 loop is CASTYRGQRTEAFF. Written as DNA, the CDR3 is TGTGCCAGCACCTACAGGGGGCAAAGGACTGAAGCTTTCTTT.